This T cell receptor (beta chain) derives from a study of cytomegalovirus exposure and HLA in healthy donors. Study results and limitations: Accurate prediction of HLA-A and HLA-B alleles (for most subjects) was reportedly achieved from TCR beta sequences. About 90% or about 30% of the time was how often most TCR beta V segments were productive, according to an earlier analysis. In presence/absence analyses, roughly uniform sequencing depth across donors was assumed. When a later analysis was performed, an Asian-associated ancestry cluster reportedly had fewer N-insertions than the roughly 700-donor mean.

Germline CDR1 LNHDA, CDR2 SQIVND (reference sequence). The CDR3 length is 14 residues. Trimming removed 6 bases from V and 7 bases from J, with 13 bases in between. Note on this clone: The antigen is undetermined.

The PCR contained 60 Vbeta and 13 Jbeta primers. Profiling relied on immunoSEQ multiplex PCR, and the TCRdb table lists in-frame clones only, not all of them. Among some 150,000 clones, over 55% were seen once, and the ten largest hold approximately 2%. This TCR was recovered from a man aged 40-50 years in good health and CMV-seronegative. This chain connects TRBV19 to TRBJ1-6, with D hard to call. Sequenced sample: PBMCs. CDR3: CASRLDGLNSPLHF. The CDR3 DNA is TGTGCCAGTAGGCTGGACGGACTAAATTCACCCCTCCACTTT.